This entry features one T cell receptor beta chain sequence. The antigen is unknown. The data originate from a study of T-cell memory formation after mild COVID-19. One entry per CDR3 protein, called by TCRdb with MiXCR from the 5' RACE reads. The sample consists of roughly 600,000 distinct CDR3 sequences, more than 15% of them appearing once. General observations from the study: Mostly located in CM and EM were contracting CD4+ clones, with contracting CD8+ clones located in EMRA. Memory cells collected pre-infection included some clones that later responded, suggesting cross-reactive memory joined.

The receptor's source is an adult woman who had mild COVID-19 (a few samples of this study predate the infection). Cell type and time point are not known. The sequenced sample consisted of PBMCs or a T cell subset sorted from them (not recorded which).

The CDR3 loop reads CASSVGGFNQPQHF. CDR3 nucleotide sequence: TGTGCCAGCAGCGTAGGGGGATTCAATCAGCCCCAGCATTTT. V usage is TRBV9 and J usage is TRBJ1-5; D is undetermined. CDR1 SGDLS and CDR2 YYNGEE come from the germline V gene. V was clipped by 0 bases and J by 3 bases, with 7 bases between them. The CDR3 totals 14 residues.